This T cell receptor beta chain was found in a study of spatial heterogeneity in lung cancer. Time point here: sample taken at primary tumor resection. There are a few counts of this clonotype. The germline V gene encodes CDR1 SNHLY and CDR2 FYNNEI. Trimming removed 7 bases from V and 10 bases from J, with 17 bases in between. The CDR3 extends over 14 amino acids. TCRdb reprocessed the 5' RACE reads with MiXCR, giving one entry per CDR3 protein. The sample lists 75,000 or so distinct CDR3 sequences, roughly 8% occurring once. This rearrangement joins TRBV2 to TRBJ2-6; D ambiguous. Sequencing was performed on PBMCs, taken at surgery. The sequence came from a male donor with early-stage non-small cell lung cancer. The CDR3 nucleotides read TGTGCCAGCATTCGATACAGTGAAGGAAACGTCCTGACTTTC. Encoded protein: CASIRYSEGNVLTF.